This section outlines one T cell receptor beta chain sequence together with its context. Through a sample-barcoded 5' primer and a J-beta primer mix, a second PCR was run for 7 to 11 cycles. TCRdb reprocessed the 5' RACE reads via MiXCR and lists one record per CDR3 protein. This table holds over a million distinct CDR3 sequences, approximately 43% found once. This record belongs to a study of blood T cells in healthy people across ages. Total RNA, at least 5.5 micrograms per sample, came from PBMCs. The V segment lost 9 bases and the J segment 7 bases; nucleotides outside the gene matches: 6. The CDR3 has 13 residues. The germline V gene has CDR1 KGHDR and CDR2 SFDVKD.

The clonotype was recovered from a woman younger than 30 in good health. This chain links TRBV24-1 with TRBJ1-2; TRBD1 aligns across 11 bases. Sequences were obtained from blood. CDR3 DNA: TGTGCCACCCGGGACAGGGGGTTTGGTGGCTACACCTTC. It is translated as CATRDRGFGGYTF.